This is a list of T cell receptor beta chains from one sample in a study of shared clonotypes between healthy human individuals. Sequencing was performed with immunoSEQ multiplex PCR; in TCRdb, only in-frame clones are kept and a portion is missing. This table has about 2.2 million clones, approximately 94% appearing once. The specimen sequenced was naive CD8+ T cells from PBMCs. Source of these receptors: a man younger than 30 in good health. Some clones in this sample may be carry-over from other donors' samples. CDR3s leave out the opening cysteine and the closing phenylalanine or tryptophan.

TRBJ1-5 | TRBV10-3 | ASKHDSNQPQH
TRBJ2-5 | TRBV7-2 | ASSSVVQQETQY
TRBJ2-2 | TRBV19 | ASSIEGFGTGELF
TRBJ2-1 | TRBV21-1 | ASSKGRPHSYNEQF
TRBJ2-7 | TRBV5-1 | ASSLRAAYEQY
TRBJ2-5 | TRBV7-3 | ASSMTGGSGETQY
TRBJ1-3 | TRBV9 | ASSHTRSEISGNTIY
TRBJ2-1 | TRBV5-1 | ASSLTSVIINEQF
TRBJ2-7 | TRBV9 | ASSPDGGAGEQY
TRBJ2-3 | TRBV10-3 | AISLARHTDTQY
TRBJ2-7 | TRBV7-2 | ASSFPKAGSLSYEQY
TRBJ2-7 | TRBV4-1 | ASSQAGRTYEQY
TRBJ2-7 | TRBV27 | ASSLSAGTPLGYEQY
TRBJ1-3 | TRBV28 | ASSLLSSGNTIY
TRBJ2-7 | TRBV7-9 | ASSLGEGYDTYEQY
TRBJ2-1 | TRBV5-3 | ARSLVLLAGKQNEQF
TRBJ1-1 | TRBV10-3 | AISGGPNTEAF
TRBJ1-3 | TRBV6-6 | ASSYGPGSGNTIY
TRBJ2-7 | TRBV4-1 | ASSQDRANSVREQY
TRBJ2-5 | TRBV5-5 | ASSHHGAWDKGETQY
TRBJ2-7 | TRBV7-9 | ASRHVLGPVSYEQY
TRBJ1-5 | TRBV9 | ASSKGQNNQPQH
TRBJ2-2 | TRBV27 | ASSFGRTGDTGELF
TRBJ2-1 | TRBV5-4 | ASSPSYNEQF
TRBJ2-3 | TRBV7-9 | ASSWTSGSVDTQY
TRBJ2-1 | TRBV7-3 | ASSYRLAGVNEQF
TRBJ2-2 | TRBV11-2 | ASSPIAGELF
TRBJ2-5 | TRBV11-2 | ASSRGPGRQETQY
TRBJ1-2 | TRBV6-5 | ASSYSAGGDYGYT
TRBJ2-7 | TRBV25-1 | ASSEGQGPSYEQY
TRBJ2-1 | TRBV13 | ASSFFMNNEQF
TRBJ2-7 | TRBV5-1 | ASSLGAYEQY
TRBJ2-7 | TRBV5-4 | ASSWDRGPAYEQY
TRBJ1-4 | TRBV28 | ASSRARGPSSGEKLF
TRBJ2-5 | TRBV11-2 | ASSLEARETQY
TRBJ1-5 | TRBV6-6 | ASSDRGQPQH
TRBJ2-3 | TRBV13 | ASSLWGIGGIDTQY
TRBJ1-2 | TRBV27 | ASSRLEGAFVNYGYT
TRBJ1-2 | TRBV4-1 | ASSDRGGYGYT
TRBJ1-3 | TRBV4-3 | ASSQERILSSGNTIY
TRBJ2-6 | TRBV5-4 | ASSRATGLSGANVLT
TRBJ2-4 | TRBV7-9 | ASTLRGGAAREENIQY
TRBJ2-2 | TRBV27 | ASSSHSQLPTGELF
TRBJ2-7 | TRBV4-2 | ASSPGSGYEQY
TRBJ1-1 | TRBV7-9 | ASSLGWNTEAF
TRBJ2-6 | TRBV9 | ASSKGGGTGANVLT
TRBJ1-5 | TRBV19 | ASSRQNWGNQPQH
TRBJ2-1 | TRBV19 | ASSGLAWNEQF
TRBJ2-2 | TRBV28 | ASSLSPRGLTGELF
TRBJ2-1 | TRBV30 | AWRTGGFDEQF
TRBJ1-5 | TRBV6-1 | ASSEARSYSNQPQH
TRBJ1-2 | TRBV6-5 | ASSLGTGLYGYT
TRBJ1-1 | TRBV19 | ASSRRQVINTEAF
TRBJ2-5 | TRBV2 | ASSEGTGGRETQY
TRBJ1-1 | TRBV7-2 | ASSPLDRGLNTEAF